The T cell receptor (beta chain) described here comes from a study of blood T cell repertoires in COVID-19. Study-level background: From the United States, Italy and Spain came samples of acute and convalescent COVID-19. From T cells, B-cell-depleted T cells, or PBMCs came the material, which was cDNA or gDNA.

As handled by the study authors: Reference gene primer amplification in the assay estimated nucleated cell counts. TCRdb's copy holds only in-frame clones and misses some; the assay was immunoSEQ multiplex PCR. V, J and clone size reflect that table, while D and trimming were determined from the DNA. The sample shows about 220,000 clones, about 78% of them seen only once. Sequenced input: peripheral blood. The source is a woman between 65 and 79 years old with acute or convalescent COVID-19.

As DNA, the CDR3 is TGTGCCAGCAGCTTAGTTCGGGGACTCACCGGGGAGACCCAGTACTTC. Its translation is CASSLVRGLTGETQYF. V and J are TRBV11-1 and TRBJ2-5; a weak D match, TRBD2 (6 bases). CDR1 is SGHAT and CDR2 is FQDESV in the germline V gene (reference sequence). CDR3 length: 16 amino acids. V was pared by 1 base and J by 5 bases, with 17 bases between. The full variable domain, in which reference TRBV11-1 and TRBJ2-5 provide the parts outside the CDR3, is EAEVAQSPRYKITEKSQAVAFWCDPISGHATLYWYRQILGQGPELLVQFQDESVVDDSQLPKDRFSAERLKGVDSTLKIQPAELGDSAMYLCASSLVRGLTGETQYFGPGTRLLVL.